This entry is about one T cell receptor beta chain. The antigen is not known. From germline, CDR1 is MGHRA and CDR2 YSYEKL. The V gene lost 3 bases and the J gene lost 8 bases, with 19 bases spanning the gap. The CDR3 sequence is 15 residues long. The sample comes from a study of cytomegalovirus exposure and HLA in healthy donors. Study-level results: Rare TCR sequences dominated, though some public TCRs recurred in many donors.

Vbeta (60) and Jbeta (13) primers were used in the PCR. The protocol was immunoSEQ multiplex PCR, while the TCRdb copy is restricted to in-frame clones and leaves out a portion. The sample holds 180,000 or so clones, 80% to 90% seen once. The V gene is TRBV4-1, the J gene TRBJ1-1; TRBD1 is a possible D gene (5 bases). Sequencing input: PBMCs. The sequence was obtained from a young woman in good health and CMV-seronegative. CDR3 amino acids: CASSQDDRQSYEAFF. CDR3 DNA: TGCGCCAGCAGCCAGGACGACCGACAGTCTTACGAAGCTTTCTTT.